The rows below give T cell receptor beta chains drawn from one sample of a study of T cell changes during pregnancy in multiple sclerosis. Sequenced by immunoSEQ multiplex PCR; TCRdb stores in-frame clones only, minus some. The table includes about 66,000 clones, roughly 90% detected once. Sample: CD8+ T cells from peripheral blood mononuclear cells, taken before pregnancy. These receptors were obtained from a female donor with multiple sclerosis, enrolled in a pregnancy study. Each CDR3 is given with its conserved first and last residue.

CASSELQVLYGYTF	TRBJ1-2	14	TRBV6-1
CASSLRTGELFF	TRBJ2-2	12	TRBV27
CASSATGGEETQYF	TRBJ2-5	14	TRBV9
CASSVMPPGAGELFF	TRBJ2-2	15	TRBV9
CASSDLEVRAFF	TRBJ1-1	12	TRBV16
CASSLLLSGGAIDEQFF	TRBJ2-1	17	TRBV5-1
CASSVGAGPLNEQFF	TRBJ2-1	15	TRBV9
CASRAPNEKLFF	TRBJ1-4	12	TRBV11-2
CASSLGLMNTEAFF	TRBJ1-1	14	TRBV7-6
CASNLEGGPGELFF	TRBJ2-2	14	TRBV7-6
CASSLWGQDEQFF	TRBJ2-1	13	TRBV13
CASSLRQRGATLQETQYF	TRBJ2-5	18	TRBV5-6
CATKGSEYINEAFF	TRBJ1-1	14	TRBV6-5
CASSPGGGYNEQFF	TRBJ2-1	14	TRBV6-5
CASSFGLGDEQYF	TRBJ2-7	13	TRBV5-6
CASSPDRAMPLDTQYF	TRBJ2-3	16	TRBV7-9
CASSLDRGAQAEAFF	TRBJ1-1	15	TRBV13
CASSAGSGTDTQYF	TRBJ2-3	14	TRBV2
CAWSVLFFRPLYQPQHF	TRBJ1-5	17	TRBV30
CASSFSGGTSETQYF	TRBJ2-5	15	TRBV19
CASRAGGNTEAFF	TRBJ1-1	13	TRBV19
CASSALRGEQYF	TRBJ2-7	12	TRBV13
CASSPPLVFSGGTGELFF	TRBJ2-2	18	TRBV11-3
CASMGLSPGIPETQYF	TRBJ2-5	16	TRBV2
CASSQARNTEAFF	TRBJ1-1	13	TRBV4-1
CSVVGGERNTEAFF	TRBJ1-1	14	TRBV29-1
CASEDNSGEILYEQYF	TRBJ2-7	16	TRBV7-9
CASSLTATNEKLFF	TRBJ1-4	14	TRBV5-1
CASSFWREHEAFF	TRBJ1-1	13	TRBV11-2
CASSPEVNSLNEKLFF	TRBJ1-4	16	TRBV18
CASSGRGGTEAFF	TRBJ1-1	13	TRBV5-4
CASSPSPGHTDTQYF	TRBJ2-3	15	TRBV7-6
CASQTSGGPSTQYF	TRBJ2-5	14	TRBV6-5
CATNLAGHNEQFF	TRBJ2-1	13	TRBV5-1
CASSEGSGHYGYTF	TRBJ1-2	14	TRBV2
CASSLGQGETQYF	TRBJ2-5	13	TRBV11-2
CASQSGGIQETQYF	TRBJ2-5	14	TRBV5-6
CASSANRGDGYTF	TRBJ1-2	13	TRBV7-9
CASTPGGIPNTEAFF	TRBJ1-1	15	TRBV19
CAWKYRARGTQYF	TRBJ2-5	13	TRBV30
CASSIPDSSGQFF	TRBJ2-1	13	TRBV19
CASSQADQGVGELFF	TRBJ2-2	15	TRBV4-1
CASSDRGQGVGEQYF	TRBJ2-7	15	TRBV25-1
CASSGGTYEQYF	TRBJ2-7	12	TRBV5-5
CASSARGTEAFF	TRBJ1-1	12	TRBV11-2